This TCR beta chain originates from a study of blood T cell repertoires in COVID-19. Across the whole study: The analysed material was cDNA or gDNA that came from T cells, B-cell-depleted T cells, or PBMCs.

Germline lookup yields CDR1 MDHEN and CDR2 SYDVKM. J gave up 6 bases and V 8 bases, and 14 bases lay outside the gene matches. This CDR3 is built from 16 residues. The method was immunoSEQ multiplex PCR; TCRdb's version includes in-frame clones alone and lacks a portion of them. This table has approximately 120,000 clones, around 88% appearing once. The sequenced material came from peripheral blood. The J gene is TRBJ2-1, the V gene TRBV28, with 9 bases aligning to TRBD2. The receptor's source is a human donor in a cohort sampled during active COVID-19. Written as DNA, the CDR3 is TGTGCCAGCCCCCCCGGGGGTCGCGGGAGGGTCAATGAGCAGTTCTTC. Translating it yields CASPPGGRGRVNEQFF. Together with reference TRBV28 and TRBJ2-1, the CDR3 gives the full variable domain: DVKVTQSSRYLVKRTGEKVFLECVQDMDHENMFWYRQDPGLGLRLIYFSYDVKMKEKGDIPEGYSVSREKKERFSLILESASTNQTSMYLCASPPGGRGRVNEQFFGPGTRLTVL.